These T cell receptor beta chains were read from a single sample in a study of cytomegalovirus exposure and HLA in healthy donors. Assay used: immunoSEQ multiplex PCR; TCRdb lists only in-frame clones, some missing. The table has roughly 200,000 clones, roughly 74% seen once. The sequenced sample was PBMCs. These TCRs come from a female donor in good health and CMV-seronegative. The CDR3 runs from the conserved cysteine through the conserved F or W. A D gene is named only where the DNA matches it firmly. Only part of the rows carry a size: once, few, many, or a class if the clone is expanded.

J | size | D | V | length | DNA | CDR3
TRBJ2-7 | . | TRBD2 | TRBV2 | 14 | TGTGCCAGCAGTGGGGGACTAGGTCTGTACGAGCAGTACTTC | CASSGGLGLYEQYF
TRBJ2-7 | . | TRBD1 | TRBV5-1 | 14 | TGCGCCAGCAGCTTCCGGGACAGGATATACGAGCAGTACTTC | CASSFRDRIYEQYF
TRBJ1-1 | . | TRBD1 | TRBV4-1 | 17 | TGCGCCAGCAGCCACGAGAGACAGGGGCGCCTGAACACTGAAGCTTTCTTT | CASSHERQGRLNTEAFF
TRBJ2-1 | . | . | TRBV28 | 12 | TGTGCCAGCAGTCTTACTTACAATGAGCAGTTCTTC | CASSLTYNEQFF
TRBJ1-2 | . | TRBD1 | TRBV19 | 16 | TGTGCCAGTATCCCCCGGGACAGGGGTTCGGGCTATGGCTACACCTTC | CASIPRDRGSGYGYTF
TRBJ1-5 | . | . | TRBV6-5 | 15 | TGTGCCAGCAGTTACTCCCGACACATGCTCCAGCCCCAGCATTTT | CASSYSRHMLQPQHF
TRBJ2-1 | . | TRBD2 | TRBV9 | 14 | TGTGCCAGCAGCGTAGCGGGGGGGCACAATGAGCAGTTCTTC | CASSVAGGHNEQFF
TRBJ1-2 | . | . | TRBV5-1 | 13 | TGCGCCAGCAGCTTGGAACAGGGCTGGGGCTACACCTTC | CASSLEQGWGYTF
TRBJ1-6 | . | TRBD1 | TRBV27 | 14 | TGTGCCAGCAGTTCGGACAGGGTTGCTTCACCCCTCCACTTT | CASSSDRVASPLHF
TRBJ1-2 | once | TRBD1 | TRBV2 | 15 | TGTGCCAGCCGAGCAAGCGGGACAGGGGCCTATGGCTACACCTTC | CASRASGTGAYGYTF
TRBJ2-2 | . | . | TRBV6-1 | 14 | TGTGCCAGCAGGGTGTTGACAGTCACCGGGGAGCTGTTTTTT | CASRVLTVTGELFF
TRBJ2-7 | . | . | TRBV9 | 14 | TGTGCCAGCAGCCCTAAAGACAGGCCCTACGAGCAGTACTTC | CASSPKDRPYEQYF
TRBJ2-1 | once | TRBD2 | TRBV19 | 16 | TGTGCCAGTGAAAAACCGGGACTAGCGGGAGGGAATGAGCAGTTCTTC | CASEKPGLAGGNEQFF
TRBJ2-7 | once | TRBD1 | TRBV2 | 14 | TGTGCCAGCAGTGAAAGGGACAGTGAGTACGAGCAGTACTTC | CASSERDSEYEQYF
TRBJ1-2 | . | . | TRBV27 | 15 | TGTGCCAGCAGTCCAGTTCCCACCAGATACTATGGCTACACCTTC | CASSPVPTRYYGYTF
TRBJ2-1 | . | TRBD2 | TRBV28 | 17 | TGTGCCAGCAGTTTATTTGCCCCGCGGGAGGGCATGCGGGAGCAGTTCTTC | CASSLFAPREGMREQFF
TRBJ2-5 | . | TRBD2 | TRBV10-3 | 15 | TGTGCCACCAGCCGGGAAGCGGGGCTACAAGAGACCCAGTACTTC | CATSREAGLQETQYF
TRBJ2-7 | . | . | TRBV19 | 11 | TGTGCCAGCGCCGGGTCCTACGAGCAGTACTTC | CASAGSYEQYF
TRBJ2-1 | . | TRBD2 | TRBV28 | 13 | TGTGCCAGCGGACTAGCGGGTGATAATGAGCAGTTCTTC | CASGLAGDNEQFF
TRBJ1-1 | . | . | TRBV5-1 | 14 | TGCGCCAGCAGTGTTGGGGGGGTGAACACTGAAGCTTTCTTT | CASSVGGVNTEAFF
TRBJ1-6 | . | . | TRBV5-1 | 15 | TGCGCCAGCAGCTTGGGCGGTCCCTCAAATTCACCCCTCCACTTT | CASSLGGPSNSPLHF
TRBJ1-4 | few | . | TRBV4-3 | 16 | TGCGCCAGCAGCCAAGATCTAGACCCAACTAATGAAAAACTGTTTTTT | CASSQDLDPTNEKLFF
TRBJ2-3 | . | TRBD2 | TRBV5-1 | 16 | TGCGCCAGCAGCGCCCGGAGCGGGGGGGCAGGAGATACGCAGTATTTT | CASSARSGGAGDTQYF
TRBJ1-5 | . | . | TRBV19 | 18 | TGTGCCAGTAGTATCGCGCAGGGCTTAGGATATAGCAATCAGCCCCAGCATTTT | CASSIAQGLGYSNQPQHF
TRBJ1-5 | . | TRBD1 | TRBV19 | 17 | TGTGCCAGTAGTGGGATAGGGACAGGGGGCTTGGATCAGCCCCAGCATTTT | CASSGIGTGGLDQPQHF
TRBJ2-3 | . | TRBD1 | TRBV7-3 | 14 | TGTGCCAGCAGCCGTGGGACAGGGGCAGATACGCAGTATTTT | CASSRGTGADTQYF
TRBJ1-2 | . | . | TRBV6-6 | 16 | TGTGCCAGCAGTTACTCGAGGTCTTCGGGTCGTTATGGCTACACCTTC | CASSYSRSSGRYGYTF
TRBJ2-7 | once | . | TRBV13 | 17 | TGTGCCAGCAGTCAATTTATAGCGGGACAGTCACTCTACGAGCAGTACTTC | CASSQFIAGQSLYEQYF
TRBJ2-5 | . | TRBD1 | TRBV6-6 | 15 | TGTGCCAGCAGTTACGTTCGGCGACAGGGGGAGACCCAGTACTTC | CASSYVRRQGETQYF
TRBJ2-5 | . | TRBD2 | TRBV30 | 15 | TGTGCCTGGAACAACCCGGGACTAGCAAGGGAGACCCAGTACTTC | CAWNNPGLARETQYF
TRBJ2-1 | . | . | TRBV12-5 | 15 | TGTGCTAGTGGTTTGGTACTTGAGGGAGCGGATGAGCAGTTCTTC | CASGLVLEGADEQFF
TRBJ2-1 | . | . | TRBV15 | 12 | TGTGCCACCAGCACTAGCGTTGGTGAGCAGTTCTTC | CATSTSVGEQFF
TRBJ2-5 | . | TRBD1 | TRBV2 | 17 | TGTGCCAGCAGTGAAGCGCTTGCAGGGGGCCTTAAAGAGACCCAGTACTTC | CASSEALAGGLKETQYF
TRBJ1-1 | . | TRBD1 | TRBV9 | 13 | TGTGCCAGCAGCGTCGGGGGGACAGGTGAAGCTTTCTTT | CASSVGGTGEAFF
TRBJ2-1 | . | TRBD2 | TRBV4-1 | 18 | TGCGCCAGCAGCCGGGTTTGGGTTAGCGGGGGAAAGGGTGGGGAGCAGTTCTTC | CASSRVWVSGGKGGEQFF
TRBJ2-7 | . | TRBD2 | TRBV6-6 | 15 | TGTGCCAGCAGCCCCCTACTAGCGGGGGCCTACGAGCAGTACTTC | CASSPLLAGAYEQYF
TRBJ1-2 | . | TRBD1 | TRBV7-2 | 17 | TGTGCCAGCAGCTTAGCGTGGCAGGGGGCTCAGAGCTATGGCTACACCTTC | CASSLAWQGAQSYGYTF
TRBJ2-1 | . | TRBD2 | TRBV6-1 | 15 | TGTGCCAGCGGGGGTACTAGCGGGAGGTCCCTTACCCGGTTCTTC | CASGGTSGRSLTRFF
TRBJ1-2 | few | . | TRBV9 | 14 | TGTGCCAGCAGCGTAGGAGGTCAGAACTATGGCTACACCTTC | CASSVGGQNYGYTF
TRBJ2-5 | . | TRBD2 | TRBV7-7 | 15 | TGTGCCAGCAGCCCTATAGCGGGGGGGCAGGAGACCCAGTACTTC | CASSPIAGGQETQYF
TRBJ2-5 | . | . | TRBV27 | 16 | TGTGCCAGCAGTCGCAGACAGAGCCTATACCAAGAGACCCAGTACTTC | CASSRRQSLYQETQYF
TRBJ2-7 | once | TRBD1 | TRBV5-4 | 12 | TGTGCCAGCAGCTTGGACAGGGGGGAGCAGTACTTC | CASSLDRGEQYF
TRBJ2-3 | few | TRBD2 | TRBV5-4 | 16 | TGTGCCAGCACCCCCCGGGGGGGGAGTGGTGCAGATACGCAGTATTTT | CASTPRGGSGADTQYF
TRBJ2-1 | . | TRBD2 | TRBV27 | 16 | TGTGCCAGCACCCAACCCGGGACTAGCGTGCACAATGAGCAGTTCTTC | CASTQPGTSVHNEQFF
TRBJ2-1 | once | TRBD1 | TRBV6-1 | 16 | TGTGCCAGCAGTGAATCAACAGGGGGCTATTACAATGAGCAGTTCTTC | CASSESTGGYYNEQFF
TRBJ1-6 | once | . | TRBV2 | 12 | TGTGCCAGCAGGGACCAGGGTTCACCCCTCCACTTT | CASRDQGSPLHF
TRBJ2-7 | . | . | TRBV21-1 | 16 | TGTGCCAGCAGCTTACGAAGGACAGGCCCATCCTACGAGCAGTACTTC | CASSLRRTGPSYEQYF
TRBJ1-1 | . | . | TRBV27 | 15 | TGTGCCAGCAGTTTTTCGGGAAGAATGAACACTGAAGCTTTCTTT | CASSFSGRMNTEAFF
TRBJ1-1 | once | TRBD1 | TRBV27 | 13 | TGTGCCAGCAGGGGACAGGGTGAGACTGAAGCTTTCTTT | CASRGQGETEAFF
TRBJ2-1 | . | TRBD2 | TRBV4-1 | 14 | TGCGCCAGCAGCCAAGGCGGGGGGGCCGGTGAGCAGTTCTTC | CASSQGGGAGEQFF
TRBJ1-2 | . | . | TRBV6-1 | 12 | TGTAACTCCGGGAGAAAATTATATGGCTACACCTTC | CNSGRKLYGYTF
TRBJ2-7 | . | . | TRBV5-1 | 16 | TGCGCCAGCAGGAAAGCCTACTTCAACGCCTCCTACGAGCAGTACTTC | CASRKAYFNASYEQYF
TRBJ1-5 | . | . | TRBV9 | 15 | TGTGCCAGCAGCGTAGATCCAGGGGCCAATCAGCCCCAGCATTTT | CASSVDPGANQPQHF
TRBJ2-5 | once | . | TRBV7-7 | 13 | TGTGCCAGCAGCTTAGACATTCAAGAGACCCAGTACTTC | CASSLDIQETQYF
TRBJ1-2 | . | TRBD1 | TRBV6-5 | 16 | TGTGCCAGCAGTTACGGGGCCTCAGGGACAGTCTATGGCTACACCTTC | CASSYGASGTVYGYTF
TRBJ2-1 | . | TRBD1 | TRBV9 | 16 | TGTGCCAGCAGCGTAGGTGGGGACAGGGAATCATCGGAGCAGTTCTTC | CASSVGGDRESSEQFF
TRBJ1-1 | . | TRBD1 | TRBV14 | 13 | TGTGCCAGCAGCCAATTTGACAGGGGAGAAGCTTTCTTT | CASSQFDRGEAFF
TRBJ1-1 | . | . | TRBV7-3 | 15 | TGTGCCAGCAGCCCAGGGGCCGGGCGGAACACTGAAGCTTTCTTT | CASSPGAGRNTEAFF
TRBJ2-5 | . | . | TRBV6-5 | 14 | TGTGCCAGCAGACGGGAGAAGTTTTGGGAGACCCAGTACTTC | CASRREKFWETQYF